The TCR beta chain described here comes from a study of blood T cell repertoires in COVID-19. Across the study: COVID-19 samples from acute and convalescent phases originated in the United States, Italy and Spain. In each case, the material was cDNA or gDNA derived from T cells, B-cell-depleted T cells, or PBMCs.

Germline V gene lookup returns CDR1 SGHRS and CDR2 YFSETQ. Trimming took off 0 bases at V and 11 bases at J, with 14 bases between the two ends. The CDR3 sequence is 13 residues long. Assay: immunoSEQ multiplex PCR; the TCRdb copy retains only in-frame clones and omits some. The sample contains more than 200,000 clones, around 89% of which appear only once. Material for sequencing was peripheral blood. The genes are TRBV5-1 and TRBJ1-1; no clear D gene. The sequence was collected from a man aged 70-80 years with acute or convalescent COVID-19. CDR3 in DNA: TGCGCCAGCAGCTTGGCCAACGGAGAGGTGGCTTTCTTT. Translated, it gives CASSLANGEVAFF.